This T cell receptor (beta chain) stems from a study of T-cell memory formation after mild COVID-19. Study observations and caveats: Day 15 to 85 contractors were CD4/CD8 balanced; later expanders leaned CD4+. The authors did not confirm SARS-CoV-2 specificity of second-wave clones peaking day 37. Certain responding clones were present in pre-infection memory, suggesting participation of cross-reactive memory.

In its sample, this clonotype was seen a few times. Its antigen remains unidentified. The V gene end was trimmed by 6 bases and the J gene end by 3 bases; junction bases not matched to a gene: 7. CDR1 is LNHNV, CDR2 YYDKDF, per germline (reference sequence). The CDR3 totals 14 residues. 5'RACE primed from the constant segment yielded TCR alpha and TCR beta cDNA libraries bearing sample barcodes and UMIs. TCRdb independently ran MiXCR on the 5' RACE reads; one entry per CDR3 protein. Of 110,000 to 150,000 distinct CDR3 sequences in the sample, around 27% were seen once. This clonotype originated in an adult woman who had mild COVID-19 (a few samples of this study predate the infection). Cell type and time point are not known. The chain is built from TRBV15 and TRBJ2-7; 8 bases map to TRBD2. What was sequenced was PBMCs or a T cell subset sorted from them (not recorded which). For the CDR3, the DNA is TGTGCCACCAGTACCGGGGGGGGCGGCTACGAGCAGTACTTC. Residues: CATSTGGGGYEQYF.